This TCR beta chain was documented in a study of cytomegalovirus exposure and HLA in healthy donors. Nominal health characterized the donors when sampled, though unrecorded immune exposures were likely. The primer mix had 60 Vbeta and 13 Jbeta primers. Sequenced by immunoSEQ multiplex PCR; TCRdb stores in-frame clones only, minus some. The sample has more than 90,000 clones; about 76% are singletons. In the case of this clone: Its antigen is currently unknown.

Study outcomes and limitations: Later analysis indicated greater clonal expansion among HLA-associated TCR beta chains than among equally common other chains. Per published accounts, TCR beta sequences correctly predicted the HLA-A and HLA-B alleles of most subjects. For TCR beta chains, V- and J-gene trimming was later linked to a missense DCLRE1C variant.

The receptor was derived from a woman aged 65 to 85 in good health and CMV-seropositive. Material: PBMCs.

Here the CDR3 DNA reads TGTGCCTGGAGTCCCCCCGGGACACACAATCAGCCCCAGCATTTT. It yields the protein CAWSPPGTHNQPQHF. This rearrangement joins TRBV30 to TRBJ1-5, with D possibly matching TRBD1 (6 bases). The CDR3 consists of 15 residues. Trimming removed 2 bases at V and 3 bases at J, with 14 bases between. CDR1 and CDR2 from the germline V gene are GTSNPN and SVGIG (reference sequence). Drawing the rest from reference TRBV30 and TRBJ1-5, the complete variable domain is SQTIHQWPATLVQPVGSPLSLECTVEGTSNPNLYWYRQAAGRGLQLLFYSVGIGQISSEVPQNLSASRPQDRQFILSSKKLLLSDSGFYLCAWSPPGTHNQPQHFGDGTRLSIL.